These 24 T cell receptor beta chains share one sample of origin, sequenced in a study of blood T cell repertoires in COVID-19 (dated by TCRdb to 2019 to 2021). The library was prepared using the immunoSEQ multiplex PCR assay. TCRdb carries this immuneACCESS record with in-frame sequences only. Its versions omit some clonotypes, under half of them owing to an unresolved V gene in the studies checked, with the rest unexplained. This sample comprises over 200,000 clones, 80% to 90% of them detected only once. In total, the top ten clones hold approximately 10% of the sample. Sequenced material: peripheral blood. The receptors shown here come from a man aged 50-60 years with COVID-19, enrolled during active disease.

The rearrangement uses TRBV4-1 and TRBJ2-7, with 8 positions matching TRBD1. CDR3 length: 15 amino acids. Germline CDR1 is MGHRA and CDR2 is YSYEKL. Trimming at V came to 5 bases and at J to 2 bases, leaving 8 bases not matched to a gene. The DNA for the CDR3 is TGCGCCAGCAGCACCCCCGGGACAGGCACCTACGAGCAGTACTTC. This codes for CASSTPGTGTYEQYF.

This chain connects TRBV2 to TRBJ2-1; tentatively, D is TRBD2 (7 bases). V lost 7 bases and J lost 7, with 26 bases in between. The germline gives CDR1 SNHLY, CDR2 FYNNEI. CDR3 size: 17 residues. DNA of the CDR3: TGTGCCAGCACAGGGGCTGCTAGCGGCCATCGGGGGAATGAGCAGTTCTTC. Translated, it gives CASTGAASGHRGNEQFF.

The CDR3, as DNA: TGTGCCAGCTCATCCAACCCAAGAGGACACTTCGAGACCCAGTACTTC. This codes for CASSSNPRGHFETQYF. The chain uses TRBV18 and TRBJ2-5; possible D gene TRBD1, 5 bases. The germline V gene has CDR1 KGHSH and CDR2 LQKENI. CDR3 length: 16 residues. Between the trimmed V and J ends, which lost 5 bases and 5 bases, there was a span of 21 bases. Drawing the rest from reference TRBV18 and TRBJ2-5, the complete variable domain is NAGVMQNPRHLVRRRGQEARLRCSPMKGHSHVYWYRQLPEEGLKFMVYLQKENIIDESGMPKERFSAEFPKEGPSILRIQQVVRGDSAAYFCASSSNPRGHFETQYFGPGTRLLVL.

This clone was recorded once. This chain uses TRBV29-1 with TRBJ2-2, with a tentative D call TRBD2 (5 bases). This CDR3 contains 13 residues. Germline CDR1 reads SQVTM; CDR2 reads ANQGSEA. The ends were cut back, 4 bases at V and 1 base at J, with 7 bases in the middle. CDR3: CSVGTGNTGELFF. Written as DNA, the CDR3 is TGCAGCGTTGGGACTGGGAACACCGGGGAGCTGTTTTTT.

Only a few counts were recorded for this clone. CDR3 loop: CASSFNLYEQYF. The CDR3 region has the DNA TGTGCCAGCAGCTTTAATCTATACGAGCAGTACTTC. V is TRBV11-2 and J is TRBJ2-7; no reliable D call. V lost 3 bases, J lost 4 bases, and 7 bases lay in between. Germline V lookup: CDR1 SGHAT, CDR2 FQNNGV. This CDR3 is built from 12 residues.

The chain employs TRBV29-1 and TRBJ2-1; a possible D gene is TRBD2 (5 bases). The CDR3 has 12 amino acids. The germline V gene encodes CDR1 SQVTM and CDR2 ANQGSEA. Trimming removed 7 bases at V and 15 bases at J, with 22 bases between. The CDR3 protein is CSASDGGPFVFF. As DNA, the CDR3 is TGCAGCGCCTCTGACGGAGGACCTTTTGTGTTCTTC.

J is TRBJ1-3 and V is TRBV14; TRBD1 is a possible D gene (6 bases). The CDR3 contains 14 residues. CDR1 and CDR2 (germline): SGHDN, FVKESK. V lost 6 bases and J 0 bases, leaving 9 bases between the germline ends. CDR3 sequence (DNA): TGTGCCAGCAGGCGAGGGGGCTCTGGAAACACCATATATTTT. Translated: CASRRGGSGNTIYF.

This clone was found once. This chain joins TRBV27 and TRBJ1-4; D is ambiguous. In germline, CDR1 is MNHEY, CDR2 SMNVEV (reference sequence). Deletions cut 5 bases from V and 8 bases from J, with 15 bases between. This CDR3 spans 14 amino acids. DNA for the CDR3: TGTGCCAGCAGTCCCTGGGCCCGGGGAGAAAAACTGTTTTTT. Protein product: CASSPWARGEKLFF.

This chain connects TRBV25-1 to TRBJ2-3; 7 bases are shared with TRBD1. Germline V gene data show CDR1 as MGHDK and CDR2 as SYGVNS. CDR3 size: 16 residues. Germline trimming cut 0 bases from V and 4 bases from J; bases unmatched to any gene: 7. The DNA for the CDR3 is TGTGCCAGCAGTGAATATTCAGGGGGATTCGCAGATACGCAGTATTTT. As protein: CASSEYSGGFADTQYF.

The V call is TRBV20-1, the J call TRBJ2-7, with D maybe TRBD2 (6 bases). Germline loops: CDR1 DFQATT, CDR2 SNEGSKA (reference sequence). The V and J ends lost 6 bases and 7 bases respectively, with 13 bases between them. The CDR3 is 11 residues long. CDR3 DNA sequence: TGCAGTGCGCCGGGGGTTCGGGAGCAGTACTTC. It translates to CSAPGVREQYF.

V gene TRBV10-3 combines with J gene TRBJ2-5, with TRBD1 matching over 7 bases. The CDR3 extends over 15 amino acids. The V gene's germline CDR1 is ENHRY and CDR2 SYGVKD. V was clipped by 3 bases and J by 1 base; unmatched bases: 5. CDR3 DNA: TGTGCCATCAGTGAAGGGGACAGATCCCAAGAGACCCAGTACTTC. This gives the protein CAISEGDRSQETQYF.

This clone was counted once. The gene calls are TRBV6-1 and TRBJ2-6; D gene unclear. The V end lost 4 bases, the J end lost 0 bases, and 16 bases lay between the germline ends. The CDR3 has 18 residues. Per germline, CDR1 MNHNS and CDR2 SASEGT. CDR3 bases: TGTGCCAGCAGTGGAATTGGCAGGCCCAGCTCTGGGGCCAACGTCCTGACTTTC. Amino acid sequence: CASSGIGRPSSGANVLTF.

This sequence joins TRBV5-1 and TRBJ2-7; maybe TRBD2 (5 bases). The V gene's germline CDR1 is SGHRS and CDR2 YFSETQ. The CDR3 has 15 residues. The V end lost 0 bases, the J end lost 2 bases, and 12 bases lay between the germline ends. CDR3 coding DNA: TGCGCCAGCAGCTTGGGGGCGGGCCCGGCCTACGAGCAGTACTTC. Its protein product is CASSLGAGPAYEQYF.

The chain is built from TRBV9 and TRBJ2-1; no clear D gene. The ends were cut back, 4 bases at V and 1 base at J, with 12 bases in the middle. This CDR3 contains 15 residues. Germline lookup yields CDR1 SGDLS and CDR2 YYNGEE. CDR3 nucleotide sequence: TGTGCCAGCAGCCCCCAACCTAGTTCCTACAATGAGCAGTTCTTC. Its translation is CASSPQPSSYNEQFF. Supplemented by reference TRBV9 and TRBJ2-1, the full variable domain reads DSGVTQTPKHLITATGQRVTLRCSPRSGDLSVYWYQQSLDQGLQFLIQYYNGEERAKGNILERFSAQQFPDLHSELNLSSLELGDSALYFCASSPQPSSYNEQFFGPGTRLTVL.

The chain uses TRBV6-1 and TRBJ1-3; 7 bases map to TRBD1. Germline V gene lookup returns CDR1 MNHNS and CDR2 SASEGT. The CDR3 runs 15 residues. Trimming removed 0 bases from V and 5 bases from J; junction bases left unmatched: 4. The CDR3 DNA sequence: TGTGCCAGCAGTGAAGCGCTACAGGGGAGAAACACCATATATTTT. Its protein product is CASSEALQGRNTIYF.

V is TRBV4-2 and J is TRBJ1-5; perhaps TRBD1 as D (5 bases). V gave up 2 bases and J gave up 0 bases, with 11 bases separating them. This CDR3 is built from 16 residues. Germline V gene lookup returns CDR1 LGHNA and CDR2 YNFKEQ. CDR3: CASSQTDSFSNQPQHF. The CDR3 coding sequence is TGTGCCAGCAGCCAAACCGACAGCTTTAGCAATCAGCCCCAGCATTTT.

This clone showed up many times. V gene TRBV6-5 combines with J gene TRBJ2-5; 7 nucleotides match TRBD1. There are 14 residues in the CDR3. J lost 5 bases, V lost 5 bases, and 8 bases had no gene match. From germline, CDR1 is MNHEY and CDR2 SVGAGI. The CDR3 sequence: CASSRGSGGETQYF. DNA of the CDR3: TGTGCCAGCAGTAGGGGGTCAGGGGGTGAGACCCAGTACTTC.

The genes are TRBV5-1 and TRBJ1-2; no clear D gene. Trimming removed 3 bases at V and 7 bases at J, with 16 bases between. CDR3 length: 14 residues. Germline lookup yields CDR1 SGHRS and CDR2 YFSETQ. The CDR3 loop is CASSSSVGEGGYTF. The CDR3 coding sequence is TGCGCCAGCAGCTCCAGTGTGGGCGAGGGTGGCTACACCTTC.

This sequence joins TRBV7-3 and TRBJ2-7; tentative D call: TRBD1 (5 bases). V was clipped by 2 bases and J by 2 bases, with 7 bases between them. This CDR3 contains 13 residues. The germline gives CDR1 SGHTA, CDR2 FQGTGA. In DNA, the CDR3 is TGTGCCAGCAGCTTAGGACAACCCTACGAGCAGTACTTC. Protein product: CASSLGQPYEQYF.

This chain connects TRBV18 to TRBJ2-7, with D possibly being TRBD2 (5 bases). CDR1 and CDR2 from the germline V gene are KGHSH and LQKENI. Between the trimmed V and J ends, which lost 3 bases and 3 bases, there was a span of 12 bases. CDR3 length equals 14 residues. The CDR3: CASSPSGRHYEQYF. DNA for the CDR3: TGTGCCAGCTCACCCAGCGGCCGCCACTACGAGCAGTACTTC.

The chain is built from TRBV5-1 and TRBJ2-7; D ambiguous. The CDR3 covers 15 residues. Per germline, CDR1 SGHRS and CDR2 YFSETQ. The V and J ends lost 0 bases and 0 bases respectively, with 10 bases between them. CDR3 region: CASSLDFGHSYEQYF. The CDR3, as DNA: TGCGCCAGCAGCTTGGATTTTGGCCACTCCTACGAGCAGTACTTC.

The chain employs TRBV5-6 and TRBJ1-3, with D possibly being TRBD1 (5 bases). CDR1 and CDR2 (germline): SGHDT, YYEEEE. The V and J ends lost 6 bases and 3 bases respectively, with 13 bases between them. This CDR3 is built from 14 residues. The CDR3 loop is CASTWGLSGNTIYF. The CDR3, as DNA: TGTGCCAGCACCTGGGGACTGAGTGGAAACACCATATATTTT. The variable domain in full, with the rest retrieved from reference TRBV5-6 and TRBJ1-3, is DAGVTQSPTHLIKTRGQQVTLRCSPKSGHDTVSWYQQALGQGPQFIFQYYEEEERQRGNFPDRFSGHQFPNYSSELNVNALLLGDSALYLCASTWGLSGNTIYFGEGSWLTVV.

V usage is TRBV19 and J usage is TRBJ1-2; the D is unclear. V lost 2 bases and J lost 4, with 14 bases in between. Germline CDR1 and CDR2: LNHDA and SQIVND (reference sequence). The CDR3 totals 15 residues. The CDR3 spells CASSITGDKVYGYTF. The CDR3 bases are TGTGCCAGTAGTATAACCGGAGATAAAGTCTATGGCTACACCTTC.

DNA for the CDR3: TGTGCCAGCTCACCACGGGTCCGGGGGGCGCATTCCTACGAGCAGTACTTC. Protein: CASSPRVRGAHSYEQYF. The genes are TRBV18 and TRBJ2-7; the D gene is possibly TRBD2 (7 bases). The CDR3 is 17 amino acids. Trimming shortened V by 1 base and J by 1 base, and 17 bases separated the two germline ends. Per the germline V gene, CDR1 is KGHSH and CDR2 is LQKENI.